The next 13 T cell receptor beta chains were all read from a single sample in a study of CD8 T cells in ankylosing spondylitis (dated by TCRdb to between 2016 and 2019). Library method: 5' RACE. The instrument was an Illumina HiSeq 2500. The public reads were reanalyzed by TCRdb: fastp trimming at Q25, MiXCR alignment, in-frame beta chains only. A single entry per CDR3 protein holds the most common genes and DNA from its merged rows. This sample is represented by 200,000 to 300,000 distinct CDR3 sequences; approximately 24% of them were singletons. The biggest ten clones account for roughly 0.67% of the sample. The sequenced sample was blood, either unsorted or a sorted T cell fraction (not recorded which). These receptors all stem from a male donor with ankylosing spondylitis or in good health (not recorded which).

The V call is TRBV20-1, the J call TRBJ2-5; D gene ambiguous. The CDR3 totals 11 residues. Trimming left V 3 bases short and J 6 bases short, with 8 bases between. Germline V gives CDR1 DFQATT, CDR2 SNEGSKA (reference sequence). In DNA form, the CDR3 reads TGCAGTGCTAGTGCTCCCCAGACCCAGTACTTC. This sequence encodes CSASAPQTQYF.

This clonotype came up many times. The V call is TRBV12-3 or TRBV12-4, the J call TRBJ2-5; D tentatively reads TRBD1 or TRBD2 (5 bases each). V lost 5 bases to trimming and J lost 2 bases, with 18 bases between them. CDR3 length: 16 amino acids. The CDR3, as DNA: TGTGCCAGCAGTGATCTCCCAGGGAGTACACAAGAGACCCAGTACTTC. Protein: CASSDLPGSTQETQYF.

The CDR3, as DNA: TGTGCCAGCAGTGAGCAGGGGATAGCCAAAAACATTCAGTACTTC. Its protein is CASSEQGIAKNIQYF. V and J are TRBV6-1 and TRBJ2-4; possible D gene TRBD1, 6 bases. The CDR3 contains 15 residues. The V end was cut by 3 bases, the J end by 0 bases, with 9 bases between. Germline lookup yields CDR1 MNHNS and CDR2 SASEGT.

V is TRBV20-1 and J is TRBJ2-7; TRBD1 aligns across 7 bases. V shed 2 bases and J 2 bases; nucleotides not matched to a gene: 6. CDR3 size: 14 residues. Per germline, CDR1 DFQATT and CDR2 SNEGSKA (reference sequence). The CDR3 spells CSARNPGTAYEQYF. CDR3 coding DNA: TGCAGTGCTAGAAACCCCGGGACAGCCTACGAGCAGTACTTC.

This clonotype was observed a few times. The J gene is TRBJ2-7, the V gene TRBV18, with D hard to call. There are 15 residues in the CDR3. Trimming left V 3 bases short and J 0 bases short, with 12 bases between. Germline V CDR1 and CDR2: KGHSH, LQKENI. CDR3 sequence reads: CASSPPGARSYEQYF. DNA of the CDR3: TGTGCCAGCTCACCGCCTGGAGCCCGCTCCTACGAGCAGTACTTC.

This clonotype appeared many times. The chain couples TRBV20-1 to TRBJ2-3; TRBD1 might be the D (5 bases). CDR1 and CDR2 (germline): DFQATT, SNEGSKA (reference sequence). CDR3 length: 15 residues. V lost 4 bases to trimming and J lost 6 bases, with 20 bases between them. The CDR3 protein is CSAKNWPRVEDTQYF. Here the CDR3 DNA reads TGCAGTGCTAAGAATTGGCCCAGGGTAGAGGATACGCAGTATTTT.

CDR3 in amino acids: CASSPVPATNYGYTF. CDR3 coding DNA: TGTGCCAGCAGCCCTGTTCCGGCGACTAACTATGGCTACACCTTC. The gene calls are TRBV28 and TRBJ1-2; no definite D call. Trimming took 6 bases from V and 0 from J, leaving 14 bases between them. This CDR3 comprises 15 residues. Germline V CDR1 and CDR2: MDHEN, SYDVKM.

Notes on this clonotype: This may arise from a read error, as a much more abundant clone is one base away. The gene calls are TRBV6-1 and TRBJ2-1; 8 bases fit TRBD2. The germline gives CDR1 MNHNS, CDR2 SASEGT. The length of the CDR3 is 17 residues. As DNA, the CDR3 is TGTGCCAGCAGTCTTTCAGCGGGGGCCAACTCCTACAATGTGCAGTTCTTC. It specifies CASSLSAGANSYNVQFF.

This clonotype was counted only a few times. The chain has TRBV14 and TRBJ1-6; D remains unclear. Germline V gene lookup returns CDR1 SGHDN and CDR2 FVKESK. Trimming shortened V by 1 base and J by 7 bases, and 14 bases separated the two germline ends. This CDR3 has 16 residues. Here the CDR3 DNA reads TGTGCCAGCAGCCAAGTATTCGGCAGCCTAAATTCACCCCTCCACTTT. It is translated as CASSQVFGSLNSPLHF.

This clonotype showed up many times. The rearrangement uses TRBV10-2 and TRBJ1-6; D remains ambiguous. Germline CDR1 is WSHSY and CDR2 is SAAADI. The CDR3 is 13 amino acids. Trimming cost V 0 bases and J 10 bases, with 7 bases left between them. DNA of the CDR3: TGCGCCAGCAGTGAGTCGGAGGGATCACCCCTCCACTTT. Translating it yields CASSESEGSPLHF.

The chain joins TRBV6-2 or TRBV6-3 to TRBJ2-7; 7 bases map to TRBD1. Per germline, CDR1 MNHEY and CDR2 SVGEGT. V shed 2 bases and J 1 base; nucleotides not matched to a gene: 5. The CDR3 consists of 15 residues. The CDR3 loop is CASSYRTGESYEQYF. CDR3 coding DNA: TGTGCCAGCAGTTACCGAACAGGGGAATCCTACGAGCAGTACTTC.

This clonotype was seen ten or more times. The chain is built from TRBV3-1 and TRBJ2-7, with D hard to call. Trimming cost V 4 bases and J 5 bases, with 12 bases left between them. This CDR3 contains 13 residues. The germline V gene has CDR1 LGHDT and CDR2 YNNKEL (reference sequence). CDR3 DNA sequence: TGTGCCAGCAGCCTCCAGACCCTTCACGAGCAGTACTTC. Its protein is CASSLQTLHEQYF.

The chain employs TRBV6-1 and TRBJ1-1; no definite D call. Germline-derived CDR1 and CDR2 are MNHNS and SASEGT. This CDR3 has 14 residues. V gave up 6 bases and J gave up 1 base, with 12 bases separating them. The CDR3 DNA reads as TGTGCCAGCAGCCCGGTGGTGGCGAACACTGAAGCTTTCTTT. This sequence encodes CASSPVVANTEAFF.